In its sample, the clone carrying this T cell receptor beta chain was seen once. The CDR3 runs 16 residues. Trimming removed 1 base from V and 4 bases from J; junction bases left unmatched: 9. Looked up from germline, CDR1 is SGDLS and CDR2 is YYNGEE. Some clones are missing from TCRdb's copy, which holds only in-frame ones; the method was immunoSEQ multiplex PCR. Of around 150,000 clones in the sample, 80% to 90% are singletons; the top ten hold roughly 8%. The data originate from a study of blood T cell repertoires in COVID-19. The V and J genes are TRBV9 and TRBJ1-1; 8 bases line up with TRBD1. The sequencing sample was made of peripheral blood. The TCR was taken from a woman aged 60-70 years with COVID-19, enrolled during active disease. The CDR3 sequence is CASSVRAGGAGTEAFF. CDR3 nucleotides: TGTGCCAGCAGCGTACGGGCAGGGGGCGCGGGCACTGAAGCTTTCTTT.